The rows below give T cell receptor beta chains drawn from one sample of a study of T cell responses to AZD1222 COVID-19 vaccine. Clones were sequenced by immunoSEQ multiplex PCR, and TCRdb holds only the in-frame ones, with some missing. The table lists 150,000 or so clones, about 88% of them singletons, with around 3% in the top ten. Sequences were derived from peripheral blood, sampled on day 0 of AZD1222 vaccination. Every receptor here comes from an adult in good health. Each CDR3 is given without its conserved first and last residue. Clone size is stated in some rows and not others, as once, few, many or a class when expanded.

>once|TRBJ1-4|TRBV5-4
ASSLGGGQNPSEKLF
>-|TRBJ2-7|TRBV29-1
SVLQTVSEQY
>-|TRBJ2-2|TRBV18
ASSPQGSTGELF
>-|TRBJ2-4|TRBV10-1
ATSDRGDAKNIQY
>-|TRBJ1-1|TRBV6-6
ASSYSRGDTEAF
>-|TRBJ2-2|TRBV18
ASSPPAGRVTGELF
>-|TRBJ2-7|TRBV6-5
ASRKGDEQY
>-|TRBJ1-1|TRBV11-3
ASSLNKNTEAF
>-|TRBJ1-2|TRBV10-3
AISESNTYYGYT
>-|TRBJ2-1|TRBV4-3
ASSQDLELAVYNEQF